This T cell receptor beta chain was profiled in a study of cytomegalovirus exposure and HLA in healthy donors. Study overall: As an earlier analysis found, around 190 million T cells yielded about 100 million unique TCR beta sequences.

Use of 60 Vbeta and 13 Jbeta primers characterized the PCR. The table came from immunoSEQ multiplex PCR; TCRdb's copy has only in-frame clones and leaves some out. The table lists roughly 150,000 clones, roughly three quarters of them singletons. Points from the study as a whole: An Asian-associated ancestry cluster reportedly showed fewer N-insertions than the roughly 700-donor mean in a later analysis.

Of note for this clone: Its antigen remains unknown. The same CDR3 arises from other DNA sequences in this sample as well.

Germline values: CDR1 WNHNN, CDR2 SYGVQD (reference sequence). V was cut by 2 bases and J by 0 bases, with 8 bases left in between. This CDR3 is 14 amino acids long. The sequence was obtained from a man aged 25 to 40 in good health and CMV-seronegative. The chain combines TRBV10-1 with TRBJ2-7; a weak D match, TRBD2 (5 bases). Sequencing used PBMCs. This CDR3 reads CASSESGSSYEQYF. Here the CDR3 DNA reads TGCGCCAGCAGTGAGAGCGGTAGCTCCTACGAGCAGTACTTC.